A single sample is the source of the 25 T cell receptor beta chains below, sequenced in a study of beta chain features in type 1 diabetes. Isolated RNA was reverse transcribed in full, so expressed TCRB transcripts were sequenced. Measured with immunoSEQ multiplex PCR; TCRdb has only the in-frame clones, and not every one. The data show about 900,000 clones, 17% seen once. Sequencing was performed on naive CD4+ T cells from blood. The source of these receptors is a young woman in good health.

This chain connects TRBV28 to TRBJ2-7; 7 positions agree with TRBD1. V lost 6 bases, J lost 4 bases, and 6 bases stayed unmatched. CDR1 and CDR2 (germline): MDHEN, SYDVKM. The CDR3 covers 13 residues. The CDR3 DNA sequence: TGTGCCAGCAGCAATGGACAGGATTACGAGCAGTACTTC. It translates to CASSNGQDYEQYF.

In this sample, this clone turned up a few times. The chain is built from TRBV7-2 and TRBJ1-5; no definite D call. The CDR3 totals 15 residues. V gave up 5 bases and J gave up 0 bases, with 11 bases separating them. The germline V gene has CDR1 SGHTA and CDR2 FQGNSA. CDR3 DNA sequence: TGTGCCAGCAGCCCCACAGCTGATAGCAATCAGCCCCAGCATTTT. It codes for CASSPTADSNQPQHF.

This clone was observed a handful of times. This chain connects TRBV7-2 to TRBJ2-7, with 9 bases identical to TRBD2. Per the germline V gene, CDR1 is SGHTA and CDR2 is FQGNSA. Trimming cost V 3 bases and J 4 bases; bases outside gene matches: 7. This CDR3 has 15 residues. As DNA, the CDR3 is TGTGCCAGCAGCTTTACCGGGACTAGCTTATACGAGCAGTACTTC. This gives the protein CASSFTGTSLYEQYF.

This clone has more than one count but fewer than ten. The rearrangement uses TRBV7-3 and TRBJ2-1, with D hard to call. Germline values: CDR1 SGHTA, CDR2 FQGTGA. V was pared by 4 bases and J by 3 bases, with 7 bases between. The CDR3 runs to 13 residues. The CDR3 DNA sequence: TGTGCCAGCAGCTCGACAAACTACAATGAGCAGTTCTTC. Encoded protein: CASSSTNYNEQFF. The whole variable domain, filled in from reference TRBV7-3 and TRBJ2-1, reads GAGVSQTPSNKVTEKGKYVELRCDPISGHTALYWYRQSLGQGPEFLIYFQGTGAADDSGLPNDRFFAVRPEGSVSTLKIQRTERGDSAVYLCASSSTNYNEQFFGPGTRLTVL.

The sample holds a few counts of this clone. Here the CDR3 DNA reads TGTGCCAGCAGTCGTTCGGTGACTACCTACGAGCAGTACTTC. Translation: CASSRSVTTYEQYF. The chain has TRBV7-2 and TRBJ2-7; D perhaps matches TRBD2 (5 bases). From germline, CDR1 is SGHTA and CDR2 FQGNSA. V lost 6 bases to trimming and J lost 2 bases, with 14 bases between them. The CDR3 runs to 14 residues.

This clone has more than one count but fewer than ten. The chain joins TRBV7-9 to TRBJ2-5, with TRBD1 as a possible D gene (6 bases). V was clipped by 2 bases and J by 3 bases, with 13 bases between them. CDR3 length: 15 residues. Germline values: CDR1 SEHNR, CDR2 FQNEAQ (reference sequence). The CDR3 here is CASSLWNRVEETQYF. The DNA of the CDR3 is TGTGCCAGCAGCTTATGGAACAGGGTAGAAGAGACCCAGTACTTC. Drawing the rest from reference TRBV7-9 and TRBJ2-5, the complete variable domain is DTGVSQNPRHKITKRGQNVTFRCDPISEHNRLYWYRQTLGQGPEFLTYFQNEAQLEKSRLLSDRFSAERPKGSFSTLEIQRTEQGDSAMYLCASSLWNRVEETQYFGPGTRLLVL.

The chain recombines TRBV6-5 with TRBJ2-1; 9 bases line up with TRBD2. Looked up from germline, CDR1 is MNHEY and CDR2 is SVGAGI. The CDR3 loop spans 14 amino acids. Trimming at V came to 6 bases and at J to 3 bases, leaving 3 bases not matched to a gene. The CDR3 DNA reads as TGTGCCAGCAGCGAAGCGGGAGGCTACAATGAGCAGTTCTTC. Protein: CASSEAGGYNEQFF.

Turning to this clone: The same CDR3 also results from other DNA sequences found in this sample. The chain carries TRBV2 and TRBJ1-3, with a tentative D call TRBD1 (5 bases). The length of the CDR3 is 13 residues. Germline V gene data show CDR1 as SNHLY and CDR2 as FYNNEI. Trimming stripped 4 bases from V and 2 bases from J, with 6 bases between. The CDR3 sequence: CASSGQTGNTIYF. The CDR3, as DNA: TGTGCCAGCAGTGGACAGACTGGAAACACCATATATTTT.

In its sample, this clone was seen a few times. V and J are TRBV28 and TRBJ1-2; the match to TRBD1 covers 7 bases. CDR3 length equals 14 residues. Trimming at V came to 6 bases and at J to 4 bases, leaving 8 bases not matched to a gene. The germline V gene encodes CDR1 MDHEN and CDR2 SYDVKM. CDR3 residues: CASSWTGPGYGYTF. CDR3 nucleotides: TGTGCCAGCAGCTGGACAGGCCCGGGCTATGGCTACACCTTC.

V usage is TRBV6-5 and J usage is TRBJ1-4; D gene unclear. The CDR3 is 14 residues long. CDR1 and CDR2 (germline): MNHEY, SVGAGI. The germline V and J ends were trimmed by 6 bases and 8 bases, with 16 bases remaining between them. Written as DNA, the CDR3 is TGTGCCAGCAGCCTCCAAAGACGGGGAGAAAAACTGTTTTTT. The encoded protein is CASSLQRRGEKLFF.

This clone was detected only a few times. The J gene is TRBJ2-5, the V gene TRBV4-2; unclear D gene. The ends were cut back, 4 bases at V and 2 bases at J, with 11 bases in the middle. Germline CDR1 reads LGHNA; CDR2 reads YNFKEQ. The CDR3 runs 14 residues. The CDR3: CASSPANSQETQYF. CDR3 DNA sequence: TGTGCCAGCAGCCCGGCCAATTCGCAAGAGACCCAGTACTTC.

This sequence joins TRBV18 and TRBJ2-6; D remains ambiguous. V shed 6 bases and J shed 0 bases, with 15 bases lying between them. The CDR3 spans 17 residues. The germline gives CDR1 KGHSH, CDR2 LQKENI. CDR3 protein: CASSQTTSSSGANVLTF. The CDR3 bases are TGTGCCAGCTCCCAAACGACAAGTAGCTCTGGGGCCAACGTCCTGACTTTC. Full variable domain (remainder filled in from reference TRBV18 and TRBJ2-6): NAGVMQNPRHLVRRRGQEARLRCSPMKGHSHVYWYRQLPEEGLKFMVYLQKENIIDESGMPKERFSAEFPKEGPSILRIQQVVRGDSAAYFCASSQTTSSSGANVLTFGAGSRLTVL.

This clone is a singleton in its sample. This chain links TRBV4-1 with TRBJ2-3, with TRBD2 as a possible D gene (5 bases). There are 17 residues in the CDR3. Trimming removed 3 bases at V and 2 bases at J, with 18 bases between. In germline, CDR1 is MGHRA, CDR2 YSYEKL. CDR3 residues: CASSHSGSGFNTDTQYF. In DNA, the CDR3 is TGCGCCAGCAGCCATTCGGGGAGCGGATTCAACACAGATACGCAGTATTTT.

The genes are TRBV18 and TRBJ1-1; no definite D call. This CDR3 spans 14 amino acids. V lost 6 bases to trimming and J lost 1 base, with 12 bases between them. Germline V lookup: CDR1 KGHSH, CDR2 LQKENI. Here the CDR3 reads CASSPRRENTEAFF. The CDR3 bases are TGTGCCAGCTCTCCCCGACGGGAGAACACTGAAGCTTTCTTT.

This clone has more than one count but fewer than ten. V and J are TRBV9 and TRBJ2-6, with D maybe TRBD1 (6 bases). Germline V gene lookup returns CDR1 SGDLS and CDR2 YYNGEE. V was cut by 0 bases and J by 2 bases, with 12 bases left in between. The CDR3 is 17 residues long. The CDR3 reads CASSVATGSAGANVLTF. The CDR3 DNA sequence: TGTGCCAGCAGCGTAGCGACAGGCTCTGCTGGGGCCAACGTCCTGACTTTC.

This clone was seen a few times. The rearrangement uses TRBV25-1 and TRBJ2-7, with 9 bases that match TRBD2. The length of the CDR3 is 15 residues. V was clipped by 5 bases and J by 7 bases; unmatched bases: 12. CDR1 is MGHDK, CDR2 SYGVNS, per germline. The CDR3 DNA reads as TGTGCCAGCAGTAAAGCCGGGACTAGCTTCGGTGAGCAGTACTTC. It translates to CASSKAGTSFGEQYF.

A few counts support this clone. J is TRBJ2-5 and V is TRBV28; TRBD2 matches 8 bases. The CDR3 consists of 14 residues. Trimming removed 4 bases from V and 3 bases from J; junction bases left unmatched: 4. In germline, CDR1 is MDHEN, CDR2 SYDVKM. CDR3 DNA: TGTGCCAGCAGTTCCCCGGGAGGGAAAGAGACCCAGTACTTC. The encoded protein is CASSSPGGKETQYF.

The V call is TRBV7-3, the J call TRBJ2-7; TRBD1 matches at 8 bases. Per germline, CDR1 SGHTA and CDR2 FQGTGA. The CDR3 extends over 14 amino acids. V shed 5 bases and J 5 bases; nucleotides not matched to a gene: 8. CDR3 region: CASSATGAKDEQYF. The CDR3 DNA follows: TGTGCCAGCAGCGCGACAGGGGCCAAGGACGAGCAGTACTTC.

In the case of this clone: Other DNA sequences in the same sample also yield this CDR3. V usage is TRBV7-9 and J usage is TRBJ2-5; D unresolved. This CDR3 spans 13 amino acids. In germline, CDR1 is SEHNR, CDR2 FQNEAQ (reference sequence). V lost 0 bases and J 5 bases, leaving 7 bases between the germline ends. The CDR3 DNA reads TGTGCCAGCAGCTTAGCCCTTGGGGAGACCCAGTACTTC. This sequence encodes CASSLALGETQYF.

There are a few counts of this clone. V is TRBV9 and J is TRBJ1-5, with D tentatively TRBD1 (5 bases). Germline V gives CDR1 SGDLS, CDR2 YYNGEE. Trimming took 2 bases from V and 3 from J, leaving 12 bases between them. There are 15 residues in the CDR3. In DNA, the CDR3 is TGTGCCAGCAGCGTGGGCCCCGGGGCCAATCAGCCCCAGCATTTT. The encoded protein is CASSVGPGANQPQHF.

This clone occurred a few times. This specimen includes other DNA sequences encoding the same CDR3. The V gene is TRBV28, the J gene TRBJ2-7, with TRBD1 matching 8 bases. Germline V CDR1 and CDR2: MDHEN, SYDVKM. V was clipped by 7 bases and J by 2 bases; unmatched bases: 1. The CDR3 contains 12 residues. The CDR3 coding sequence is TGTGCCAGCAAGGACAGGGCCTACGAGCAGTACTTC. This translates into CASKDRAYEQYF.

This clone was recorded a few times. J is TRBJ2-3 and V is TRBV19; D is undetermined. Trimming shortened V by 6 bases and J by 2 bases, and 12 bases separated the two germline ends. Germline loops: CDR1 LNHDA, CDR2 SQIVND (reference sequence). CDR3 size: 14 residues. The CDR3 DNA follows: TGTGCCAGTAGGGGTTCCTTATACACAGATACGCAGTATTTT. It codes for CASRGSLYTDTQYF.

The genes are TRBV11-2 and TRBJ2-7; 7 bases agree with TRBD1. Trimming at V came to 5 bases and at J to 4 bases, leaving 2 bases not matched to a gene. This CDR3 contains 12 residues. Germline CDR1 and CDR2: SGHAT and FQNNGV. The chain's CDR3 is CASSEQGYEQYF. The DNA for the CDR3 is TGTGCCAGCAGCGAACAGGGGTACGAGCAGTACTTC.

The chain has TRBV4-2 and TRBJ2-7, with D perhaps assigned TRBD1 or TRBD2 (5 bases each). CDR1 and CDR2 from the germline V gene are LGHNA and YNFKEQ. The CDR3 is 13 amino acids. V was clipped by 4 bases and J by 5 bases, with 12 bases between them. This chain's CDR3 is CASSRDPRHEQYF. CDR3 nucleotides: TGTGCCAGCAGCCGGGACCCGAGGCACGAGCAGTACTTC.

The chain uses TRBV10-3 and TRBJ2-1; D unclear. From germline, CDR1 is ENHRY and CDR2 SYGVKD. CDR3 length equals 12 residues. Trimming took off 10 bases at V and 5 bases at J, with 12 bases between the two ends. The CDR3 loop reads CATRITNNEQFF. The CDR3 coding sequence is TGTGCCACCCGAATAACTAACAATGAGCAGTTCTTC.